This T cell receptor beta chain was sequenced for a study of radiotherapy plus CTLA-4 blockade in lung cancer. About the study: Disease control was present in roughly 29% of patients, and objective responses in under 20%.

For this clone: Its antigen remains unidentified.

Study-wide results and limits: Subsequent to radiotherapy plus ipilimumab, tumor-derived TCR clones underwent expansion in blood.

Participants had chemo-refractory metastatic non-small-cell lung cancer and were treated with focal radiation plus ipilimumab CTLA-4 blockade. V shed 4 bases and J shed 3 bases, with 17 bases lying between them. The CDR3 sequence is 15 residues long. Germline CDR1 is SGHRS and CDR2 is YFSETQ. Clones were read by immunoSEQ multiplex PCR, and TCRdb kept only the in-frame ones, dropping some. The sample has tens of thousands of clones; approximately 80% are singletons. This sequence was found in a human donor with non-small cell lung cancer who had stable disease on radiotherapy plus ipilimumab. The chain has TRBV5-1 and TRBJ2-7; TRBD1 might be the D (8 bases). Sequencing used peripheral blood, obtained from a patient treated with radiotherapy plus ipilimumab. As DNA, the CDR3 is TGCGCCAGCAGCAGGGAAACAGGGGGGGACTACGAGCAGTACTTC. This gives the protein CASSRETGGDYEQYF.